The present entry profiles one TCR beta chain with its context. The specificity of this receptor is unknown. Base quality data are lacking; no much larger clone is found one base away. In total, roughly 670 healthy bone marrow donors made up the cohort. At the time of sampling, all cohort members were nominally healthy, though unrecorded immune exposures were likely present. The donor tested CMV seropositive, placing the donor among the 310 or so seropositive members of the cohort. A peripheral blood sample was collected from each donor, and TCR beta sequencing was performed on peripheral blood mononuclear cells. Genomic DNA extraction from the blood cell samples was performed with the Qiagen DNeasy Blood Extraction Kit. The method behind the library was the immunoSEQ multiplex PCR assay. The multiplex PCR relied on a mix of 60 forward primers for TCR Vbeta segments and 13 reverse primers for TCR Jbeta segments. The CDR3 region of rearranged TCR beta genes was amplified from genomic DNA by a multiplex PCR assay. The Illumina HiSeq System was used to sequence the amplified TCR beta libraries as 87-base-pair reads. As for how the authors treated the data: Across the 500 to 700 repertoires, a later analysis counted about 81 million unique TCR beta chains, approximately 12 million of which were shared by at least two donors. To remove PCR and sequencing errors, raw reads were error-corrected and collapsed into unique sequences using a nearest-neighbor algorithm that merged closely related sequences. V, D and J gene segments were assigned by aligning CDR3 sequences to IMGT reference sequences. For a sequence to be retained, a match of at least six nucleotides was required to both a V gene segment and a J gene segment. A rearrangement was called productive if the CDR3 had no stop codons and remained in frame with V and J, and every other rearrangement was called non-productive. CDR3 was defined by IMGT convention, running from the second conserved V-encoded cysteine to the conserved J-encoded phenylalanine. In an earlier analysis of 587 of the donors, sequences lacking an unambiguous match to a single V gene segment were excluded. In an earlier analysis of 500 to 750 of the donors, V segments were called functional above 56.7% productive rearrangements and were called segregating when the between-donor standard deviation exceeded 5%. A statistical classification framework was built to diagnose cytomegalovirus status from the catalog of TCR beta chain sequences. V and J gene assignment, in a later analysis, came from comparing TCR nucleotide sequences with IMGT/GENE-DB human TR gene sequences. The TCRdist pipeline was used in a later analysis to assign CDR3 sequences and most-parsimonious VDJ recombination scenarios. In a later analysis, each TCR beta chain was defined by its CDR3 amino acid sequence together with its V-gene family, and reads lacking a unique V-gene family were excluded. A later analysis removed 500 to 600 highly shared, low-generation-probability nucleotide sequences to deal with suspected cross-contamination and a sequencing artifact. In a later analysis, a clonal expansion index was calculated for each public chain from normalized within-repertoire ranks of inferred template counts. In a later analysis, generation probabilities were computed with a VDJ recombination model fitted to out-of-frame rearrangements, and the resulting probabilities were checked against IGoR. Hypergeometric tests were used in a later analysis to score TCR-TCR, TCR-HLA and TCR-CMV co-occurrence, with a repertoire-size bias correction applied to the TCR pairs. False discovery rates were estimated in a later analysis by permuting HLA or CMV assignments 20 times. In a later analysis, co-occurring TCRs were grouped with DBSCAN, and TCRdist sequence similarity was added when clustering was performed within HLA-allele-positive subsets. Co-occurrence clustering excluded repertoires with fewer than 30,000 or more than 120,000 public chains, plus five with anomalous nucleotide sharing. As stored in TCRdb, this immuneACCESS dataset retains in-frame rearrangements with V and J assigned. A fraction of the clones does not appear; measured against another copy, unresolved V genes explain less than half of the discrepancy, and the remainder lacks a known reason. D and trimming were read from the DNA, whereas the V and J calls and clone size are those reported in that table. In all, the sample holds roughly 99,000 clones, and around 80% of those were seen once. In total, the top ten clones hold less than 3% of the sample.

The data stem from a study of cytomegalovirus exposure and HLA in healthy donors (dated by TCRdb to about 2017). Context from the whole study: An earlier analysis of around 600 of the donors reported roughly 300 Gb of sequence data and more than 90 million unique TCR beta sequences from some 180 million T cells. To decide whether each TCR beta V gene segment behaved as functional or pseudogenic, an earlier analysis of some 580 of the donors relied on high-throughput TCR beta sequencing. An early release that covered about 600 HLA-typed donors contained approximately 300 gigabases of sequencing data and 80 million or so unique TCR sequences. Donor age, sex, ethnicity and CMV serostatus were compiled together with the repertoire data. The number of donors typed differed by locus, with roughly 620-640 for A, B, C, DRB1 and DQB1, 522 for DQA1, under 610 for DPA1, and around 460 for DPB1. In the later analysis, no new phenotypic data were used to find candidate immune exposures; instead, reliance was placed on TCR beta sequences and their occurrence across donors. Both class I and class II loci were covered by HLA typing, at four-digit resolution. To study patterns of TCR occurrence, a later analysis re-analyzed previously published TCR beta repertoires from 666 donors and added high-resolution HLA genotyping. Four to six DR-DQ haplotypes were handled as single units for association and clustering, since linkage in the cohort was strong. Of the roughly 400 genotyped donors, 80% to 90% were placed in the genetic ancestry cluster associated with self-reported Caucasian donors. The study profiled the T cell repertoires of under 700 subjects by immunosequencing and related them to cytomegalovirus serostatus. In addition to the first cohort of 666 subjects, a separate validation cohort of 120 different subjects was used. High-throughput TCR immunosequencing, statistical association of individual TCRs with disease status, and machine learning were combined to predict cytomegalovirus infection status. The study aimed to test whether signatures of past pathogen exposure could be identified by cataloging public T cell receptors. All discovery cohort repertoires had been generated on a single sequencing platform. A later genetic analysis used genome-wide SNP genotypes for about 60% of the roughly 700 donors, treating that subset as a discovery cohort. Among about 400 genotyped donors of the cohort, an average of around 220,000 unique TCR beta nucleotide sequences was sequenced per donor, of which 15% to 20% were non-productive.

What the authors observed across the whole study: Across donors, most TCR sequences were observed very rarely, whereas some public TCRs were present in many individuals. Cytomegalovirus status was reported to be diagnosed by the classifier with high specificity and sensitivity in both the original and validation cohorts. CMV serostatus was the only immune exposure information available for the cohort. Because HLA typing was missing for some donors at each locus, association tests included only the typed subset. In a later genetic analysis, a missense DCLRE1C variant was associated with V-gene and J-gene trimming of TCR beta chains, and the association was replicated in an independent cohort. Presence/absence analyses assumed roughly uniform sequencing depth across donors, an assumption that may not hold. The 87-base-pair reads could not distinguish some IMGT-functional V segments, including TRBV6-2 and TRBV6-3, so those segments were excluded. A later analysis reported that several top co-occurrence clusters appeared linked to parvovirus B19, influenza, CMV and Epstein-Barr virus. In an earlier analysis of some 500 of the donors, most TCR beta V segments appeared in productive rearrangements about 87% or about 30% of the time, broadly matching IMGT annotations. A few of the identified cytomegalovirus-associated TCR beta chains were confirmed in vitro to be specific for cytomegalovirus antigens. A cluster of highly shared sequence variants was judged likely to be a technical artifact of the sequencing pipeline. Linkage disequilibrium might explain the correlated functional status among segregating V segments, but an unknown experimental factor could not be ruled out. The study listed approximately 160 TCR beta chains as associated with cytomegalovirus. It was suggested by the authors that the approach could potentially be generalized to other disease states and immunological phenotypes. Over 15 rarely observed V segments, including chromosome 9 orphons, were excluded from the earlier analysis of several hundred of the donors because counts were too low. Compared with the 666-donor mean, donors in an Asian-associated ancestry cluster had fewer N-insertions in productive TCRs, according to a later genetic analysis. When HLA alleles, especially DR and DQ, strongly co-occurred, TCR associations were difficult to assign to individual alleles. A further reported finding was that TCR beta sequences accurately predicted the HLA-A and HLA-B alleles for most subjects in the first cohort. Compared with equally common non-associated chains, HLA-associated TCR beta chains in a later analysis were more clonally expanded and had lower generation probabilities. In a later analysis, more than 15,000 TCR beta sequences were associated with specific HLA alleles at a false discovery rate of 0.05. In a later analysis, TCR association rates were found to vary across HLA loci, with the most associated TCRs seen for DRB1 alleles and the fewest for HLA-C alleles. The cohort was sequenced for TCR beta chains only, and without alpha or paired-chain data the features that could be detected were limited. In a later analysis, most CMV-associated TCR beta chains were found to appear HLA-restricted, with HLA associations seemingly driven largely by CMV exposure.

Here V drops 4 bases and J drops 7 bases, and the junction holds 12 bases not matched to any gene. The CDR3, cysteine through phenylalanine, is 16 amino acids long. Just the 48-base CDR3 DNA is kept, in frame starting at base 1. The germline V gene encodes CDR1 SGHVS and CDR2 FQNEAQ. The sample taken for sequencing was PBMCs. This receptor was identified in a man aged 30 to 39 in good health and CMV-seropositive. The chain is assembled from TRBV7-8 and TRBJ2-1; 8 bases in the middle match TRBD2. The DNA sequence is TGTGCCAGCAGCTCCCGAAGATTAGCGGGGTCAAATGAGCAGTTCTTC. It specifies CASSSRRLAGSNEQFF.